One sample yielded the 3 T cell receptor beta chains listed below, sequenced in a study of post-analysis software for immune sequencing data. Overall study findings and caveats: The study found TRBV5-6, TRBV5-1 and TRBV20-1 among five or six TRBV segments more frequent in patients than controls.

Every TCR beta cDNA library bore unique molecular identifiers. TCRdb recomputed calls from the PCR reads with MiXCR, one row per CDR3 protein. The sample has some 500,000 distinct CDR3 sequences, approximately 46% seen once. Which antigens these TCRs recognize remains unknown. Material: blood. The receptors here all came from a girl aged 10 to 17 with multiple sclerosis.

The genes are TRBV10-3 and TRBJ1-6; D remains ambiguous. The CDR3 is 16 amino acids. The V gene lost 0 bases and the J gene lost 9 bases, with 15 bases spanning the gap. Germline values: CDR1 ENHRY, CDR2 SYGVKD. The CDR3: CAISESSRGHGSPLHF. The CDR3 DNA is TGTGCCATCAGTGAGTCGAGCCGAGGTCATGGTTCACCCCTCCACTTT.

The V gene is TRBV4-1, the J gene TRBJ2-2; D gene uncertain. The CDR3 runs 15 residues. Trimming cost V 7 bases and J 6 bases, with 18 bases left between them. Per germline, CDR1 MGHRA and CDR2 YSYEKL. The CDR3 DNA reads TGCGCCAGCAAGCCCGGCTTTGGGTATTCCGGGGAGCTGTTTTTT. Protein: CASKPGFGYSGELFF.

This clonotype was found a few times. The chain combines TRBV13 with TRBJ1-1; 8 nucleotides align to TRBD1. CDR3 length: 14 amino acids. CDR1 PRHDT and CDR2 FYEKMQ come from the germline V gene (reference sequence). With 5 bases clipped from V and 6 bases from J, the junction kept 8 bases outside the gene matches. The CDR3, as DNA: TGTGCCAGCAGCCACCAGGACAGGGAACCTGAAGCTTTCTTT. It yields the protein CASSHQDREPEAFF.